The clone carrying this T cell receptor (beta chain) was seen more than once but under ten times. The antigen remains unidentified. MiXCR, applied by TCRdb to the reads, yields one record per CDR3 protein. The table includes around 310,000 distinct CDR3 sequences, roughly 15% detected once. This sample was taken from a study of T cell repertoires in cytomegalovirus infection. Study overall: A matching HLA type, together with CMV infection, was signaled by public TCR beta signatures.

Study-wide results and caveats: HLA-C-restricted CMV clonotypes gave the most frequent clonotype in two of eight donors.

The CDR3 extends over 15 amino acids. From germline, CDR1 is LGHNA and CDR2 YNFKEQ. V lost 1 base and J lost 2, with 10 bases in between. The TCR comes from a human donor in good health (CMV status not recorded). Some clones in this sample may be carry-over from other donors' samples. The chain uses TRBV4-2 and TRBJ2-3; no firm D call. Material: PBMCs. CDR3 sequence (DNA): TGTGCCAGCAGCCAAGGAATCCAGAACACAGATACGCAGTATTTT. Translating it yields CASSQGIQNTDTQYF.